The 21 T cell receptor beta chains reported below all come from one sample, sequenced in a study of cytomegalovirus exposure and HLA in healthy donors. Primers included in the PCR were 60 Vbeta and 13 Jbeta primers. Clones were read by immunoSEQ multiplex PCR, and TCRdb kept only the in-frame ones, dropping some. The sample comprises approximately 170,000 clones, around 73% of which are singletons, and roughly 5.2% rests with the top ten. The sequencing sample was made of PBMCs. These receptors were obtained from a woman aged 18 to 35 in good health and CMV-seropositive.

The V call is TRBV9, the J call TRBJ1-4; 8 bases map to TRBD1. J gave up 5 bases and V 2 bases, and 2 bases lay outside the gene matches. Germline lookup yields CDR1 SGDLS and CDR2 YYNGEE. The CDR3 has 14 amino acids. CDR3: CASSVTGGNEKLFF. The DNA for the CDR3 is TGTGCCAGCAGCGTCACAGGGGGGAATGAAAAACTGTTTTTT.

V gene TRBV10-3 combines with J gene TRBJ1-6; possibly TRBD1 for D (5 bases). Trimming left V 2 bases short and J 9 bases short, with 14 bases between. CDR1 and CDR2 from the germline V gene are ENHRY and SYGVKD. This CDR3 comprises 15 residues. The CDR3 bases are TGTGCCATCAGTGAGGAAGGGGAATTTACTTCACCCCTCCACTTT. As protein: CAISEEGEFTSPLHF.

V and J are TRBV19 and TRBJ1-5; D unresolved. Germline-derived CDR1 and CDR2 are LNHDA and SQIVND (reference sequence). With 3 bases removed from V and 2 bases from J, the gap between germline ends came to 5 bases. The CDR3 is 13 amino acids. The CDR3 sequence: CASSMSGNQPQHF. CDR3 coding DNA: TGTGCCAGTAGTATGTCTGGCAATCAGCCCCAGCATTTT.

The rearrangement uses TRBV5-4 and TRBJ2-3, with D unresolved. Germline CDR1 SGHNT, CDR2 YYREEE (reference sequence). CDR3 length equals 15 residues. Trimming left V 1 base short and J 2 bases short, with 11 bases between. The CDR3 is CASSLMVASTDTQYF. CDR3 bases: TGTGCCAGCAGCTTGATGGTAGCATCCACAGATACGCAGTATTTT.

The J gene is TRBJ1-6, the V gene TRBV28; 9 nucleotides line up with TRBD1. The CDR3 is 17 amino acids. The germline V gene has CDR1 MDHEN and CDR2 SYDVKM. Losses at the gene ends were 3 bases for V and 10 bases for J; bases not matched to a gene: 13. Here the CDR3 DNA reads TGTGCCAGCAGTTTGGGGACAGGGAGTGGTGTTGGGTCACCCCTCCACTTT. It translates to CASSLGTGSGVGSPLHF.

The chain combines TRBV4-2 with TRBJ2-1; 10 bases map to TRBD2. The CDR3 has 15 residues. V lost 4 bases, J lost 5 bases, and 5 bases stayed unmatched. In germline, CDR1 is LGHNA, CDR2 YNFKEQ. CDR3 sequence reads: CASSPTAGGHNEQFF. The CDR3 DNA is TGTGCCAGCAGCCCTACAGCGGGGGGGCACAATGAGCAGTTCTTC.

The chain joins TRBV19 to TRBJ1-5, with a tentative D call TRBD1 (6 bases). The CDR3 loop spans 14 amino acids. V lost 4 bases and J 7 bases, leaving 14 bases between the germline ends. From germline, CDR1 is LNHDA and CDR2 SQIVND (reference sequence). DNA of the CDR3: TGTGCCAGTAGTAAAAGACAGGAGTGGCAGCCCCAGCATTTT. As protein: CASSKRQEWQPQHF.

As concerns this clone: A junction end diverges from the germline sequence, so it may reflect a read error. This sequence joins TRBV7-8 and TRBJ2-5; D uncertain. In germline, CDR1 is SGHVS, CDR2 FQNEAQ. This CDR3 is built from 13 residues. The CDR3 nucleotides are TGTGCCAGCAGCTCCTTATACCAGGAGACCCAGTACTTC. It is translated as CASSSLYQETQYF.

The chain links TRBV12-5 to TRBJ2-7, with 7 nucleotides matching TRBD1. The germline V gene encodes CDR1 LGHNT and CDR2 FRNRAP. The CDR3 has 12 residues. After removal of 6 bases from V and 5 bases from J, the junction contained 4 bases not matched to a gene. The CDR3 DNA is TGTGCTAGTGGAACAGGGGTTAACGAGCAGTACTTC. Residues: CASGTGVNEQYF.

The rearrangement uses TRBV18 and TRBJ1-1; TRBD1 matches at 9 bases. This CDR3 region has 13 residues. The V segment lost 4 bases and the J segment 7 bases; nucleotides outside the gene matches: 4. CDR1 and CDR2 (germline): KGHSH, LQKENI. The CDR3 nucleotides are TGTGCCAGCTCACGGGACAGGGTGAGTGAAGCTTTCTTT. It is translated as CASSRDRVSEAFF. Drawing the rest from reference TRBV18 and TRBJ1-1, the complete variable domain is NAGVMQNPRHLVRRRGQEARLRCSPMKGHSHVYWYRQLPEEGLKFMVYLQKENIIDESGMPKERFSAEFPKEGPSILRIQQVVRGDSAAYFCASSRDRVSEAFFGQGTRLTVV.

V gene TRBV4-2 combines with J gene TRBJ2-1; 12 positions agree with TRBD2. The V and J ends lost 0 bases and 11 bases, in that order; junction bases with no gene match: 8. Germline V CDR1 and CDR2: LGHNA, YNFKEQ. The length of the CDR3 is 16 residues. DNA of the CDR3: TGTGCCAGCAGCCAAGAACTAGCGGGGGGTTCTCTTAAGCAGTTCTTC. Translated, it gives CASSQELAGGSLKQFF.

V is TRBV4-3 and J is TRBJ2-1, with TRBD2 matching over 13 bases. This CDR3 spans 15 amino acids. V shed 4 bases and J 6 bases; nucleotides not matched to a gene: 3. From germline, CDR1 is LGHNA and CDR2 YSLEER. DNA of the CDR3: TGCGCCAGCAGCCGGACTAGCGGGGGTTCCAATGAGCAGTTCTTC. Its translation is CASSRTSGGSNEQFF.

V and J are TRBV7-9 and TRBJ1-1; weak D call: TRBD1 (5 bases). V gave up 10 bases and J gave up 7 bases, with 16 bases separating them. Germline assignment: CDR1 SEHNR and CDR2 FQNEAQ (reference sequence). CDR3 length equals 12 residues. In nucleotides, the CDR3 is TGTGCCACCCGCTCAGGGTTAGGTGAAGCTTTCTTT. Amino acids: CATRSGLGEAFF. The full variable domain, completed using reference TRBV7-9 and TRBJ1-1, is DTGVSQNPRHKITKRGQNVTFRCDPISEHNRLYWYRQTLGQGPEFLTYFQNEAQLEKSRLLSDRFSAERPKGSFSTLEIQRTEQGDSAMYLCATRSGLGEAFFGQGTRLTVV.

CDR3 in DNA: TGCGCCAGCAGCCAAGAAATCCTAGCGGGGACAGATACGCAGTATTTT. This sequence encodes CASSQEILAGTDTQYF. J is TRBJ2-3 and V is TRBV4-3; 9 bases line up with TRBD2. V trimming: 0 bases; J trimming: 3 bases; junction bases outside the gene matches: 4. Per germline, CDR1 LGHNA and CDR2 YSLEER. The CDR3 spans 16 residues.

The V gene is TRBV19, the J gene TRBJ2-7, with 7 bases matching TRBD1. CDR1 and CDR2 from the germline V gene are LNHDA and SQIVND (reference sequence). J gave up 7 bases and V 8 bases, and 23 bases lay outside the gene matches. This CDR3 spans 17 amino acids. The CDR3 DNA is TGTGCCAGTTTCGGGACAGCGGAGCCCGAGGCCCTCTGGGAGCAGTACTTC. Residues: CASFGTAEPEALWEQYF. The full variable domain, with the rest looked up from reference TRBV19 and TRBJ2-7, is DGGITQSPKYLFRKEGQNVTLSCEQNLNHDAMYWYRQDPGQGLRLIYYSQIVNDFQKGDIAEGYSVSREKKESFPLTVTSAQKNPTAFYLCASFGTAEPEALWEQYFGPGTRLTVT.

The chain joins TRBV6-8 to TRBJ1-2, with TRBD1 as a possible D gene (5 bases). Between the trimmed V and J ends, which lost 5 bases and 2 bases, there was a span of 15 bases. This CDR3 has 15 amino acids. Germline-derived CDR1 and CDR2 are MNHGY and SAAAGT. CDR3 region: CASSVGRGVNYGYTF. The CDR3 DNA reads as TGTGCCAGCAGTGTCGGCCGGGGGGTAAACTATGGCTACACCTTC.

The chain uses TRBV9 and TRBJ2-1; TRBD2 is a possible D gene (7 bases). Trimming cost V 2 bases and J 6 bases, with 15 bases left between them. The CDR3 totals 15 residues. Looked up from germline, CDR1 is SGDLS and CDR2 is YYNGEE. The CDR3 DNA sequence: TGTGCCAGCAGCGTTGGGGGGGGGCCTGCCAATGAGCAGTTCTTC. Protein product: CASSVGGGPANEQFF.

The J gene is TRBJ1-1, the V gene TRBV10-3; maybe TRBD1 (5 bases). Germline assignment: CDR1 ENHRY and CDR2 SYGVKD. Trimming removed 10 bases at V and 10 bases at J, with 19 bases between. The CDR3 length is 12 residues. Here the CDR3 DNA reads TGTGCCACCGAAGGAGGGACTGGACCAGCTTTCTTT. It encodes CATEGGTGPAFF.

This clone was observed once. The V and J genes are TRBV5-6 and TRBJ2-2, with D possibly being TRBD2 (5 bases). Looked up from germline, CDR1 is SGHDT and CDR2 is YYEEEE. The CDR3 extends over 14 amino acids. Trimming took 2 bases from V and 3 from J, leaving 8 bases between them. The CDR3 DNA reads TGTGCCAGCAGCTTTCGCGGGTACACCGGGGAGCTGTTTTTT. Protein sequence: CASSFRGYTGELFF.

The chain links TRBV5-4 to TRBJ1-2; D is uncertain. This CDR3 has 13 amino acids. Trimming cost V 3 bases and J 4 bases, with 10 bases left between them. Germline CDR1 and CDR2: SGHNT and YYREEE (reference sequence). The CDR3 region has the DNA TGTGCCAGCAGCTATGCGGGGATCTATGGCTACACCTTC. Translated, it gives CASSYAGIYGYTF.

On this clone: The sample has other DNA sequences that encode this CDR3 too. This rearrangement joins TRBV9 to TRBJ1-2, with D perhaps TRBD1 (5 bases). Trimming left V 3 bases short and J 7 bases short, with 16 bases between. Germline V gene data show CDR1 as SGDLS and CDR2 as YYNGEE. This CDR3 region has 14 residues. CDR3 in DNA: TGTGCCAGCAGCGCGAGAGAGCTTGGGGCTGGCTACACCTTC. It is translated as CASSARELGAGYTF.